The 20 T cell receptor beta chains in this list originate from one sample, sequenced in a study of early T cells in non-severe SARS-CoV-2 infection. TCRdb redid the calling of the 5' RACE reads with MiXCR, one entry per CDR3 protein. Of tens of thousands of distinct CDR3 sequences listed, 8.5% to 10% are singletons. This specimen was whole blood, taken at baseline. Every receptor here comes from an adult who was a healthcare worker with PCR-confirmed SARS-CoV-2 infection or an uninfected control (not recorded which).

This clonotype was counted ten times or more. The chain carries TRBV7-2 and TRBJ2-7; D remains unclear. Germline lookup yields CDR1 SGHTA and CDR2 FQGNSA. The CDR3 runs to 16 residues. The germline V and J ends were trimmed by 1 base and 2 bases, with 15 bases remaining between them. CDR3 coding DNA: TGTGCCAGCAGCTTAGACTTTTATGGCGCTGCCTACGAGCAGTACTTC. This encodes CASSLDFYGAAYEQYF.

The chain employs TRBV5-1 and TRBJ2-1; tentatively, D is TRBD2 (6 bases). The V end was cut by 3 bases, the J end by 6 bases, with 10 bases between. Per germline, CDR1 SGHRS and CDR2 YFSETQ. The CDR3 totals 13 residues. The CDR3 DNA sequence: TGCGCCAGCAGCTATTTGGGGGGCAATGAGCAGTTCTTC. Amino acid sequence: CASSYLGGNEQFF.

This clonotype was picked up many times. In DNA, the CDR3 is TGTGCCAGCAGTGAAGGAGGGGCCGGCCAAGAGACCCAGTACTTC. It translates to CASSEGGAGQETQYF. J is TRBJ2-5 and V is TRBV2; TRBD1 or TRBD2 may be the D gene (5 bases each). Germline CDR1 is SNHLY and CDR2 is FYNNEI. V was shortened by 1 base and J by 1 base, with 10 bases between the two germline ends. The CDR3 contains 15 residues.

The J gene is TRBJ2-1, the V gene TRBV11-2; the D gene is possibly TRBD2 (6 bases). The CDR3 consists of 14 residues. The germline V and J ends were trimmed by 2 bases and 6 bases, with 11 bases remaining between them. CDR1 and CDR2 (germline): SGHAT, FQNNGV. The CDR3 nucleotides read TGTGCCAGCAGCTTACGGACTACCTCCAATGAGCAGTTCTTC. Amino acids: CASSLRTTSNEQFF.

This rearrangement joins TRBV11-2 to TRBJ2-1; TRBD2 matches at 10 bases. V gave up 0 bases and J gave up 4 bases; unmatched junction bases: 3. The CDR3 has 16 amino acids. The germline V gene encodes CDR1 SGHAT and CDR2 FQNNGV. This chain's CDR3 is CASSLEASGSYNEQFF. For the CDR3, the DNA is TGTGCCAGCAGCTTAGAGGCTAGCGGGAGTTACAATGAGCAGTTCTTC.

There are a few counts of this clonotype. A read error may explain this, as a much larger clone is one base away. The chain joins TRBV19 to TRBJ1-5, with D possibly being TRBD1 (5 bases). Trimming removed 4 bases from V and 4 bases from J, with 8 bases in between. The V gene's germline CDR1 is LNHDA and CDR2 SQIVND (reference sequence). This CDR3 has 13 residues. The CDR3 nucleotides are TGTGCCAGTAGTAACGACAGAAATCAGCCCCAGCATTTT. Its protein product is CASSNDRNQPQHF.

CDR3 in amino acids: CASSPRGTGGANTEAFF. Here the CDR3 DNA reads TGTGCCAGCAGCCCGAGAGGGACAGGGGGCGCGAACACTGAAGCTTTCTTT. The genes are TRBV7-9 and TRBJ1-1; the match to TRBD1 covers 12 bases. Germline V lookup: CDR1 SEHNR, CDR2 FQNEAQ (reference sequence). This CDR3 is built from 17 residues. J lost 1 base, V lost 5 bases, and 8 bases had no gene match.

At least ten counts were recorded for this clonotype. The CDR3 here is CASSPGQLPTNEQFF. The CDR3, as DNA: TGCGCCAGCAGCCCGGGACAGCTGCCCACTAATGAGCAGTTCTTC. The genes are TRBV5-1 and TRBJ2-1, with 7 bases identical to TRBD1. J lost 7 bases, V lost 4 bases, and 11 bases had no gene match. The germline V gene encodes CDR1 SGHRS and CDR2 YFSETQ. The CDR3 is 15 amino acids. Full variable domain (remainder filled in from reference TRBV5-1 and TRBJ2-1): KAGVTQTPRYLIKTRGQQVTLSCSPISGHRSVSWYQQTPGQGLQFLFEYFSETQRNKGNFPGRFSGRQFSNSRSEMNVSTLELGDSALYLCASSPGQLPTNEQFFGPGTRLTVL.

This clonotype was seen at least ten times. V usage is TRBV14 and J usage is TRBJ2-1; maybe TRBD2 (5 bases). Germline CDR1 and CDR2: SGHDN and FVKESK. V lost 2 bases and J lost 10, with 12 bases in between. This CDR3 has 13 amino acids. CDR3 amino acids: CASSQIEPGEQFF. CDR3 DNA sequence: TGTGCCAGCAGCCAAATCGAGCCGGGGGAGCAGTTCTTC.

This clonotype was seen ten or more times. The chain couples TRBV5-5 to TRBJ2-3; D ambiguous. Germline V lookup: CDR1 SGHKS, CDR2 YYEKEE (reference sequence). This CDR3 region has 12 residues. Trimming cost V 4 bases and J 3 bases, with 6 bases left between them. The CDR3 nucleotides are TGTGCCAGCAGCCAGGAGACAGATACGCAGTATTTT. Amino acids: CASSQETDTQYF. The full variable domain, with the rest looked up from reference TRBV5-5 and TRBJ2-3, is DAGVTQSPTHLIKTRGQQVTLRCSPISGHKSVSWYQQVLGQGPQFIFQYYEKEERGRGNFPDRFSARQFPNYSSELNVNALLLGDSALYLCASSQETDTQYFGPGTRLTVL.

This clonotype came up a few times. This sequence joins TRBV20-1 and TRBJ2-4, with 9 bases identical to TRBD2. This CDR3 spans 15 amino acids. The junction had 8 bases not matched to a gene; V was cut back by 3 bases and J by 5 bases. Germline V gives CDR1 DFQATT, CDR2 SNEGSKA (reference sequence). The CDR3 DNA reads TGCAGTGCTAGTGATGGCGGGGGGGCCGAAAACATTCAGTACTTC. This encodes CSASDGGGAENIQYF.

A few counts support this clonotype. The CDR3: CASSPGAGGAQETQYF. DNA for the CDR3: TGTGCCAGCAGCCCGGGAGCAGGGGGGGCCCAAGAGACCCAGTACTTC. The chain carries TRBV7-9 and TRBJ2-5; D may correspond to TRBD1 or TRBD2 (7 bases each). The CDR3 is 16 residues long. Germline loops: CDR1 SEHNR, CDR2 FQNEAQ (reference sequence). V lost 5 bases to trimming and J lost 1 base, with 17 bases between them.

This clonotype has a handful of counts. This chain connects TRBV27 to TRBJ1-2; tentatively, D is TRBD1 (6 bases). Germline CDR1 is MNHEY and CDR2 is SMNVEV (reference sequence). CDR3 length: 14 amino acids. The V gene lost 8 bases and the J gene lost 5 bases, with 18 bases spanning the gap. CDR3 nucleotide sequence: TGTGCCAGCCGGGATTTGGACAGATTATATGGCTACACCTTC. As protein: CASRDLDRLYGYTF.

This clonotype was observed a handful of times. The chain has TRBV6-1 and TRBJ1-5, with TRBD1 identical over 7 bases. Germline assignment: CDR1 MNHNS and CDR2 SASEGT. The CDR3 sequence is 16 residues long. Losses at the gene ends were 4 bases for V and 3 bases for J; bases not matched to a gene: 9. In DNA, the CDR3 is TGTGCCAGCAGTGTCATACCGGGACAGCACAATCAGCCCCAGCATTTT. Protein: CASSVIPGQHNQPQHF.

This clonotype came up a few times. CDR3 region: CASSQPRLAGFPQVETQYF. The CDR3 region has the DNA TGCGCCAGCAGCCAACCCCGACTAGCGGGCTTCCCCCAAGTGGAGACCCAGTACTTC. This chain links TRBV4-1 with TRBJ2-5; 10 nucleotides line up with TRBD2. V gave up 2 bases and J gave up 5 bases; unmatched junction bases: 17. The germline gives CDR1 MGHRA, CDR2 YSYEKL. This CDR3 contains 19 residues.

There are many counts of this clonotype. CDR3 sequence (DNA): TGTGCCAGCAGTTCAGGGTTGGGAACCGGGGAGCTGTTTTTT. Translated, it gives CASSSGLGTGELFF. The V call is TRBV12-3 or TRBV12-4, the J call TRBJ2-2, with D perhaps matching TRBD1 (5 bases). V lost 4 bases to trimming and J lost 5 bases, with 11 bases between them. The CDR3 sequence is 14 residues long.

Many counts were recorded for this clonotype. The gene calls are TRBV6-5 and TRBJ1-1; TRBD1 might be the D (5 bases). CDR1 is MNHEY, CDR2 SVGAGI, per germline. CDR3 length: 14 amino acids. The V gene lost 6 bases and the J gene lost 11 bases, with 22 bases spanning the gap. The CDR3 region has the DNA TGTGCCAGCAGCCGGAAAAGCAGCGGGGCCGGGGCTTTCTTT. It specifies CASSRKSSGAGAFF.

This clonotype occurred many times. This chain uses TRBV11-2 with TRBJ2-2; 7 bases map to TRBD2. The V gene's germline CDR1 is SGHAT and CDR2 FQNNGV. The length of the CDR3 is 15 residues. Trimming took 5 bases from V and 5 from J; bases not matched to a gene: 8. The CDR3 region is CASSLQRGGTGELFF. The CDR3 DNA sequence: TGTGCCAGCAGCCTTCAGCGGGGCGGGACCGGGGAGCTGTTTTTT.

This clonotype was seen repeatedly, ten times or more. The CDR3 DNA sequence: TGTGCCAGCAGCTTATATGCGACTAGCGTCGGGAATGAGCAGTTCTTC. This encodes CASSLYATSVGNEQFF. V usage is TRBV7-2 and J usage is TRBJ2-1; the match to TRBD2 covers 8 bases. The V segment lost 2 bases and the J segment 7 bases; nucleotides outside the gene matches: 10. The CDR3 contains 16 residues. Germline V gene sequence: CDR1 SGHTA, CDR2 FQGNSA.

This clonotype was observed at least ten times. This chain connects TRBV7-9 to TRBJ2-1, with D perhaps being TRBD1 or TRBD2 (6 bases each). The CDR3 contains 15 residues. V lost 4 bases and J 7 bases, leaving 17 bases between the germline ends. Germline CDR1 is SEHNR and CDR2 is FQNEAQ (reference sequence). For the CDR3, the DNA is TGTGCCAGCAGCTCAGGGGAATCAGGGAGGAATGAGCAGTTCTTC. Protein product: CASSSGESGRNEQFF. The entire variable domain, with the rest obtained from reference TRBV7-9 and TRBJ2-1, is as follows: DTGVSQNPRHKITKRGQNVTFRCDPISEHNRLYWYRQTLGQGPEFLTYFQNEAQLEKSRLLSDRFSAERPKGSFSTLEIQRTEQGDSAMYLCASSSGESGRNEQFFGPGTRLTVL.